This TCR beta chain is drawn from a study of blood T cell repertoires in COVID-19. Study at large: Samples of COVID-19 (acute and convalescent) were obtained from the United States, Italy and Spain. Sources were T cells, B-cell-depleted T cells, or PBMCs; the material itself was cDNA or gDNA.

Researchers sorted participants into cohorts using their self-reported clinical history. Sequencing was performed with immunoSEQ multiplex PCR; in TCRdb, only in-frame clones are kept and a portion is missing. The sample has fewer than 350,000 clones; 85% are singletons. Sequencing input: PBMCs or T cells enriched from blood (not recorded which). The receptor's source is a woman aged 25 to 45 who had been exposed to COVID-19.

The CDR3 here is CASSDSRGLDYTF. DNA for the CDR3: TGTGCCAGCAGTGACTCTCGGGGATTGGACTACACCTTC. The gene calls are TRBV6-4 and TRBJ1-2; D gene unclear. The CDR3 contains 13 residues. Trimming took off 0 bases at V and 10 bases at J, with 12 bases between the two ends. The V gene's germline CDR1 is MRHNA and CDR2 SNTAGT.